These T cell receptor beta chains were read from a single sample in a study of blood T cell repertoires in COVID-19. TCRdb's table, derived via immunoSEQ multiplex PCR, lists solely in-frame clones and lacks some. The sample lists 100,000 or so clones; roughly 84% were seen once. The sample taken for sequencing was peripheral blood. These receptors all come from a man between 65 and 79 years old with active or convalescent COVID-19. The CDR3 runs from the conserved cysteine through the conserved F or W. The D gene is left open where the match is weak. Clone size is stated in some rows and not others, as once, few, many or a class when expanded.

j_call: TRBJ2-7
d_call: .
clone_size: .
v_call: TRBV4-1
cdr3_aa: CASSQTTGSSYEQYF
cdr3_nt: TGCGCCAGCAGCCAAACCACAGGGAGCTCCTACGAGCAGTACTTC

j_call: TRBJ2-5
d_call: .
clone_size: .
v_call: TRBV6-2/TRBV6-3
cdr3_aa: CASSYGDWDQETQYF
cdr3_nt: TGTGCCAGCAGTTACGGGGACTGGGATCAAGAGACCCAGTACTTC

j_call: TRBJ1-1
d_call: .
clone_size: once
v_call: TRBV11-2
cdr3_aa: CASSLMAQSGTEAFF
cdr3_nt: TGTGCCAGCAGCTTAATGGCGCAGTCGGGCACTGAAGCTTTCTTT

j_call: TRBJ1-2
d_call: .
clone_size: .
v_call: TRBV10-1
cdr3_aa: CASSDHRDGYGYTF
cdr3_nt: TGCGCCAGCAGTGACCACAGGGACGGCTATGGCTACACCTTC

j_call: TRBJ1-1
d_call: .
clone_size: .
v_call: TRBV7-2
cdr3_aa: CASSLQGNTEAFF
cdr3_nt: TGTGCCAGCAGCTTACAGGGAAACACTGAAGCTTTCTTT

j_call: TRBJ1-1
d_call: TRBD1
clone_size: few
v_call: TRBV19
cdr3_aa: CASSSLRTGGANTEAFF
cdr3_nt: TGTGCCAGTAGTTCCCTCAGGACAGGGGGCGCGAACACTGAAGCTTTCTTT

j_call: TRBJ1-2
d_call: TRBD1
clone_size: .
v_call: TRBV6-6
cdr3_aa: CASSSTGTDFYGYTF
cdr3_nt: TGTGCCAGCAGTTCTACCGGGACAGACTTCTATGGCTACACCTTC

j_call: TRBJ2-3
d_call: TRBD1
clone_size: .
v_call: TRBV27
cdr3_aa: CASSLDRAGRTDTQYF
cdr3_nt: TGTGCCAGCAGTTTAGACAGGGCGGGCCGCACAGATACGCAGTATTTT

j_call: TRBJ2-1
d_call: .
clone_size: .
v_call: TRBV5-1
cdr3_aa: CASSLALGSRNEQFF
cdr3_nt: TGCGCCAGCAGCTTGGCCCTAGGATCGCGAAATGAGCAGTTCTTC

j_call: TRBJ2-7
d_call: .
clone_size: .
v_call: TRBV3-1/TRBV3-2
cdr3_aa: CASSQRRGFEAYF
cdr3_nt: TGTGCCAGCAGCCAAAGAAGGGGGTTCGAGGCGTACTTC

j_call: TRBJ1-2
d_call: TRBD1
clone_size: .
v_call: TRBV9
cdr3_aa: CASSSQDRAFYGYTF
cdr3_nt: TGTGCCAGCAGCTCGCAGGACAGGGCTTTTTATGGCTACACCTTC

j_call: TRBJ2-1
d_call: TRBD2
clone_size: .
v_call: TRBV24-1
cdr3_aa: CATSDLSASGEVDEQFF
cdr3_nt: TGTGCCACCAGTGATTTGTCTGCTAGCGGGGAGGTGGATGAGCAGTTCTTC

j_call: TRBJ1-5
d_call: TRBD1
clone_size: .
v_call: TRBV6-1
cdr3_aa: CASSETGGTGNQPQHF
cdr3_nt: TGTGCCAGCAGTGAAACAGGGGGCACGGGCAATCAGCCCCAGCATTTT

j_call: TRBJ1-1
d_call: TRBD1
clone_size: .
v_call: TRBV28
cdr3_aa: CASTQGQGLYEAFF
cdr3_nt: TGTGCCAGCACCCAGGGACAGGGCCTCTATGAAGCTTTCTTT

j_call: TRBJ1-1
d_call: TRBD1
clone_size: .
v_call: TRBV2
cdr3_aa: CASSRGMFAEAFF
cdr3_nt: TGTGCCAGCAGCAGGGGGATGTTTGCTGAAGCTTTCTTT

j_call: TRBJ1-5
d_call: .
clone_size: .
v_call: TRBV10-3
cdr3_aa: CAISESQYSNQPQHF
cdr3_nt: TGTGCCATCAGTGAGTCACAATATAGCAATCAGCCCCAGCATTTT

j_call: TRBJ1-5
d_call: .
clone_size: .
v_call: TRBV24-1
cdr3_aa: CATSDLGRQHF
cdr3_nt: TGTGCCACCAGTGACCTGGGGAGGCAGCATTTT

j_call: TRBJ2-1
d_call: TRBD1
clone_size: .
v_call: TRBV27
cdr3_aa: CASSTRQGSSEQFF
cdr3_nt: TGTGCCAGCAGCACAAGACAGGGATCGAGTGAGCAGTTCTTC

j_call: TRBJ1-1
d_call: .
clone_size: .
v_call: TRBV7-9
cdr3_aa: CASSEENRVTEAFF
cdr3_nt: TGTGCCAGCAGCGAAGAAAACAGGGTCACTGAAGCTTTCTTT

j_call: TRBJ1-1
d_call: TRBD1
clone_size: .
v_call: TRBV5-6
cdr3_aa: CASSRQTGLLEAFF
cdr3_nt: TGTGCCAGCAGCCGACAGACAGGGCTTCTTGAAGCTTTCTTT

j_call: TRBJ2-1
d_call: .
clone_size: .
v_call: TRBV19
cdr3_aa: CASSLTHLDNEQFF
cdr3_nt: TGTGCCAGTAGCCTTACCCACCTAGACAATGAGCAGTTCTTC

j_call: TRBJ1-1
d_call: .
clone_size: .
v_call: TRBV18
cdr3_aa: CASSPGQNAEAFF
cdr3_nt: TGTGCCAGCTCCCCCGGACAGAACGCTGAAGCTTTCTTT

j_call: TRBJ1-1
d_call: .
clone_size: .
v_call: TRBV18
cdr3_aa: CASSPYQGTNTEAFF
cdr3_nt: TGTGCCAGCTCACCTTATCAGGGAACGAACACTGAAGCTTTCTTT

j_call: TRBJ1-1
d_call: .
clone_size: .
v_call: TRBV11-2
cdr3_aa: CASSLNRDEAFF
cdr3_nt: TGTGCCAGCAGCCTTAACAGGGATGAAGCTTTCTTT

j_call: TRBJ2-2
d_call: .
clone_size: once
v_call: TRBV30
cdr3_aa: CAWSALDGVRELFF
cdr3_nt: TGTGCCTGGAGTGCGCTAGACGGGGTCCGGGAGCTGTTTTTT

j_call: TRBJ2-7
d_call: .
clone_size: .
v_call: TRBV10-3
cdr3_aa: CAISSQSYEQYF
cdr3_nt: TGTGCCATCTCGTCTCAGTCCTACGAGCAGTACTTC

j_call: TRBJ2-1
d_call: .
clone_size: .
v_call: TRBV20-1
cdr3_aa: CSASNDRTRNEQFF
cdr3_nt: TGCAGTGCTAGTAACGACAGGACCAGGAATGAGCAGTTCTTC

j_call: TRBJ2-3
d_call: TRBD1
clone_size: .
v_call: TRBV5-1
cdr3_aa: CASSLAGTGSTDTQYF
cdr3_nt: TGCGCCAGCAGCTTGGCCGGGACAGGGAGCACAGATACGCAGTATTTT

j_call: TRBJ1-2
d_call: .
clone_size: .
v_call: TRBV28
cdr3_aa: CASSPTSANYGYTF
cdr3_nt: TGTGCCAGCAGTCCCACTTCTGCAAACTATGGCTACACCTTC

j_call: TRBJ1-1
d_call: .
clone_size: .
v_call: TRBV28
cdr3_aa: CASSRILRGGEAFF
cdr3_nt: TGTGCCAGCAGCCGAATCCTAAGGGGGGGCGAAGCTTTCTTT

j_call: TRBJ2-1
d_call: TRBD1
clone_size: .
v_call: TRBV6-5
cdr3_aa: CASNPTGGFANEQFF
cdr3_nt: TGTGCCAGCAACCCGACAGGGGGCTTCGCCAATGAGCAGTTCTTC

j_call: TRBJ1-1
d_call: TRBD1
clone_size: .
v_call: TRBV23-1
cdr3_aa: CASNTGTGNFF
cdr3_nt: TGCGCCAGCAATACCGGGACAGGCAATTTCTTT

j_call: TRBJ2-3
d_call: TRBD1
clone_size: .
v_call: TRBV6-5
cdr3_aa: CASRPGTGFADTQYF
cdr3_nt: TGTGCCAGCAGACCCGGGACAGGGTTCGCAGATACGCAGTATTTT

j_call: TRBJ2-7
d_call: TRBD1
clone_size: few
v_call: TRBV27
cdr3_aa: CASSLGGNGNEQYF
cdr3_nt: TGTGCCAGCAGCCTAGGGGGCAATGGGAACGAGCAGTACTTC

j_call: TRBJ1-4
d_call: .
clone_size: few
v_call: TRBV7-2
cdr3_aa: CASSLEGEKLFF
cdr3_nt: TGTGCCAGCAGCCTTGAGGGAGAAAAACTGTTTTTT

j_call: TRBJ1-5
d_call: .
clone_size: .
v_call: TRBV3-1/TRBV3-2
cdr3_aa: CASSFPNQPQHF
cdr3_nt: TGTGCCAGCAGCTTTCCTAATCAGCCCCAGCATTTT

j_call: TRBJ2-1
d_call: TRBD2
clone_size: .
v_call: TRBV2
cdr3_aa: CASTMGVTSGDNEQFF
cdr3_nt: TGTGCCAGCACGATGGGCGTAACTAGCGGGGATAATGAGCAGTTCTTC

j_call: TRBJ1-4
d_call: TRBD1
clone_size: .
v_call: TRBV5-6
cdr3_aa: CASSVLGQGNEKLFF
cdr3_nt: TGTGCCAGCAGCGTCTTGGGACAGGGAAATGAAAAACTGTTTTTT

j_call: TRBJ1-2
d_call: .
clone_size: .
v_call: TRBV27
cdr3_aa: CALRVGGRSNYGYTF
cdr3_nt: TGTGCCCTTCGGGTTGGGGGCCGATCAAACTATGGCTACACCTTC

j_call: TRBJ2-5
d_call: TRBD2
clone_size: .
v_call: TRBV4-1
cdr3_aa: CASSQDTSGGLGETQYF
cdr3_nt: TGCGCCAGCAGCCAAGACACGAGCGGGGGGTTAGGGGAGACCCAGTACTTC

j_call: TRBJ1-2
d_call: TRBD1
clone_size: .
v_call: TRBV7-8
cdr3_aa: CASSSSGTGIGYTF
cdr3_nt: TGTGCCAGCAGCTCTTCCGGGACAGGGATTGGCTACACCTTC

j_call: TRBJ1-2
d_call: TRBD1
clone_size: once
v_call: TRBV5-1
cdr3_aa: CASSAGGASGYTF
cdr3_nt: TGCGCCAGCAGTGCAGGGGGCGCTTCTGGCTACACCTTC

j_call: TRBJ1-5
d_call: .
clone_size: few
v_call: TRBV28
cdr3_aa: CASHGANQPQHF
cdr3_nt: TGTGCCAGCCATGGGGCAAATCAGCCCCAGCATTTT

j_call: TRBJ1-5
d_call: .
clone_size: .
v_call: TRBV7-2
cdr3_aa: CASSLGTVNSNQPQHF
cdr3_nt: TGTGCCAGCAGCTTAGGAACAGTTAATAGCAATCAGCCCCAGCATTTT

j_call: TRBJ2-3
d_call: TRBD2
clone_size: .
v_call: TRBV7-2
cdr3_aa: CASSLGPPSGSTDTQYF
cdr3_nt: TGTGCCAGCAGCTTAGGTCCCCCTAGCGGTAGCACAGATACGCAGTATTTT